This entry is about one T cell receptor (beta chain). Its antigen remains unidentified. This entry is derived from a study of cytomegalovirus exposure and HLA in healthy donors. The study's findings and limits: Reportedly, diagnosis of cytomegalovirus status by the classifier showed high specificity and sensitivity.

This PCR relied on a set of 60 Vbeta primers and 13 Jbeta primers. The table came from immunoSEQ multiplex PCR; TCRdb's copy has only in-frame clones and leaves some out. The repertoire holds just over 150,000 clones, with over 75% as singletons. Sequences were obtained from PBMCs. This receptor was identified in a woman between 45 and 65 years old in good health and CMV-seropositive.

CDR3 residues: CASSEEGRIYGYTF. The CDR3 DNA reads TGTGCCAGCAGTGAGGAGGGGCGTATCTATGGCTACACCTTC. This sequence joins TRBV2 and TRBJ1-2, with a weak D call TRBD1 (5 bases). Germline values: CDR1 SNHLY, CDR2 FYNNEI. This CDR3 is 14 amino acids long. V dropped 3 bases and J dropped 4 bases, with 12 bases sitting between them.